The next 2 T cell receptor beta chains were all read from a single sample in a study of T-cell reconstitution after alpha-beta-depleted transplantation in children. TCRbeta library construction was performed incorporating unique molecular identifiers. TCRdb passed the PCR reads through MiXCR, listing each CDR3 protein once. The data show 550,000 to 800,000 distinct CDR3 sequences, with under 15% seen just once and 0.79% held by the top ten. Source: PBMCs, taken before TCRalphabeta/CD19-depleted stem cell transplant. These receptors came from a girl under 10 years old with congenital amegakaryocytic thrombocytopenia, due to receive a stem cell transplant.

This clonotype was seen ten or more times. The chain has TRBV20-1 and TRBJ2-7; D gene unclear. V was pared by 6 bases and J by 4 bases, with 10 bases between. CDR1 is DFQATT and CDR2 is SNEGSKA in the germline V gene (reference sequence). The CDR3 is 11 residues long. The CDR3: CSAVGFYEQYF. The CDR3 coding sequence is TGCAGTGCCGTGGGGTTTTACGAGCAGTACTTC.

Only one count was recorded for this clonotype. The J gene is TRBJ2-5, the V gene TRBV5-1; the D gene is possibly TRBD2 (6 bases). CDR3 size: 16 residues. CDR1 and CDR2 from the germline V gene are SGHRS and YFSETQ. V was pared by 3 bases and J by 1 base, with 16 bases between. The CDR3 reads CASSYHETSFQETQYF. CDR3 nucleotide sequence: TGCGCCAGCAGCTACCATGAAACTAGCTTCCAAGAGACCCAGTACTTC. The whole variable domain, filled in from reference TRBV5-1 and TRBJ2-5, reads KAGVTQTPRYLIKTRGQQVTLSCSPISGHRSVSWYQQTPGQGLQFLFEYFSETQRNKGNFPGRFSGRQFSNSRSEMNVSTLELGDSALYLCASSYHETSFQETQYFGPGTRLLVL.